This T cell receptor (beta chain) appears in the sequencing data of a study of blood T cell repertoires in COVID-19. Per the original data handling: By means of reference gene primer amplification, nucleated cell counts were estimated. The protocol was immunoSEQ multiplex PCR, while the TCRdb copy is restricted to in-frame clones and leaves out a portion. Clone size and the V and J calls come from that table; the DNA yielded D and trimming. The sample includes approximately 77,000 clones, about 82% of them seen just once. The CDR3 has 13 residues. Trimming stripped 2 bases from V and 6 bases from J, with 11 bases between. The germline gives CDR1 SGHDT, CDR2 YYEEEE.

The source is a woman aged 55-75 years with acute or convalescent COVID-19. Sequenced material: peripheral blood. V is TRBV5-6 and J is TRBJ1-2; no firm D call. The CDR3: CASSFRGIDGYTF. The CDR3 DNA follows: TGTGCCAGCAGCTTCCGAGGGATCGATGGCTACACCTTC. The variable domain in full, with the rest retrieved from reference TRBV5-6 and TRBJ1-2, is DAGVTQSPTHLIKTRGQQVTLRCSPKSGHDTVSWYQQALGQGPQFIFQYYEEEERQRGNFPDRFSGHQFPNYSSELNVNALLLGDSALYLCASSFRGIDGYTFGSGTRLTVV.